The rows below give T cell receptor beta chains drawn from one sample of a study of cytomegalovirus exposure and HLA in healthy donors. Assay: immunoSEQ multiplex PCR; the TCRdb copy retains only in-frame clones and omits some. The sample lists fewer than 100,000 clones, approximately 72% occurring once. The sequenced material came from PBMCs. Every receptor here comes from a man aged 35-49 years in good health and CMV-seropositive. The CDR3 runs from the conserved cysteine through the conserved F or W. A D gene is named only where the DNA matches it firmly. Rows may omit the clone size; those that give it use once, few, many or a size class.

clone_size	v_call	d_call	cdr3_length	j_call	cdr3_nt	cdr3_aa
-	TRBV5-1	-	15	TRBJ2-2	TGCGCCAGCAGCTTAGAGGGAGGAGCCGGCGGGGAGCTGTTTTTT	CASSLEGGAGGELFF
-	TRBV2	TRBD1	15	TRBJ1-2	TGTGCCTGGACATCAGCACCCAACAGGGGGCGCCGGGACACCTTC	CAWTSAPNRGRRDTF
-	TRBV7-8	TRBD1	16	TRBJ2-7	TGTGCCAGCAGCTTAGGTACCGGGACAGGCTCCTACGAGCAGTACTTC	CASSLGTGTGSYEQYF
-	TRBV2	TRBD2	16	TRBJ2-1	TGTGCCAGCAGCAAAATGGGGCTAGCGGGCCACAATGAGCAGTTCTTC	CASSKMGLAGHNEQFF
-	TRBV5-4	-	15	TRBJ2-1	TGTGCCAGCAGCTTTGAGCGACTTTCCTACAATGAGCAGTTCTTC	CASSFERLSYNEQFF
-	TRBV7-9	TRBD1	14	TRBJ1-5	TGTGCCAGCAGCTTAGGCAGGGGGAATCAGCCCCAGCATTTT	CASSLGRGNQPQHF
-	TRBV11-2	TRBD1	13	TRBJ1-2	TGTGCCAGCAGCTTAGGGACAGGGGATGGCTACACCTTC	CASSLGTGDGYTF
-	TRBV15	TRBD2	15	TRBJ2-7	TGTGCCACCAGGGGGACAGCGGGAGGCCCGGGAGAGCAGTACTTC	CATRGTAGGPGEQYF
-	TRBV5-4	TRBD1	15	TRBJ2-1	TGTGCCAGCAGCTTCAGACAGGGACCCTACAATGAGCAGTTCTTC	CASSFRQGPYNEQFF
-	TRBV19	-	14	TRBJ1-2	TGTGCCAGTAGTCCCCGACAGAGTTCGTATGGCTACACCTTC	CASSPRQSSYGYTF
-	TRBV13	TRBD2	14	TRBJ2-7	TGTGCCAGCAGCGTTATAGCGGGATTCTACGAGCAGTACTTC	CASSVIAGFYEQYF
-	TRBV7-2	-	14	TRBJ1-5	TGTGCCAGCAGCTTAGGGGGGGGCCGGCAGCCCCAGCATTTT	CASSLGGGRQPQHF
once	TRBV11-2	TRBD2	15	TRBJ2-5	TGTGCCAGCAGCTTATTCGGGGGGGCGGGAGAGACCCAGTACTTC	CASSLFGGAGETQYF
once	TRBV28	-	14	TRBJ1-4	TGTGCCAGCAGAACTCAGGGAGGTAATGAAAAACTGTTTTTT	CASRTQGGNEKLFF
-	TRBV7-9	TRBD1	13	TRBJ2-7	TGTGCCAGCAGCCGGGGACAGATCTACGAGCAGTACTTC	CASSRGQIYEQYF
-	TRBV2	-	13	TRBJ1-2	TGTGCCAGCAGTGACACAGGCCAGGGGGGCTACACCTTC	CASSDTGQGGYTF
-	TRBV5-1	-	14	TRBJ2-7	TGCGCCAGCAGCCCCTCAGCGGTGGGCTACGAGCAGTACTTC	CASSPSAVGYEQYF
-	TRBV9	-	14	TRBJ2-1	TGTGCCAGCAGCGTACCTAGCGAGTACAATGAGCAGTTCTTC	CASSVPSEYNEQFF
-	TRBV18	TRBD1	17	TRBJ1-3	TGTGCCAGCTCACCACCGGTCAGGGGGCTTGTAGGAAACACCATATATTTT	CASSPPVRGLVGNTIYF
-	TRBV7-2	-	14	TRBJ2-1	TGTGCCAGCAGCTTGCCGGGACTTGGTAATGAGCAGTTCTTC	CASSLPGLGNEQFF
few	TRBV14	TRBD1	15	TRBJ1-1	TGTGCCAGCAGCCAAGATCGGGGACAGGTTGGTTGGGCTTTCTTT	CASSQDRGQVGWAFF
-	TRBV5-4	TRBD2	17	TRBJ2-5	TGTGCCAGCAGCCGGACTAGCGGGAGGGCCTGGCAAGAGACCCAGTACTTC	CASSRTSGRAWQETQYF
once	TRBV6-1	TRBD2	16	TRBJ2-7	TGTGCCAGCAGTGCAAATCATTGGGGGGGCTCCTACGAGCAGTACTTC	CASSANHWGGSYEQYF
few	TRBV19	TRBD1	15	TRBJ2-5	TGTGCCAGTAGTCCAAGACCAGGGGGCGGAGAGACCCAGTACTTC	CASSPRPGGGETQYF
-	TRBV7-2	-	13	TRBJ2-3	TGTGCCAGCAGCTTAGACTACTCAGATACGCAGTATTTT	CASSLDYSDTQYF
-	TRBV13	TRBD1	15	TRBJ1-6	TGTGCCAGCAGCAGGGACAGGTCGGCGGATTCACCCCTCCACTTT	CASSRDRSADSPLHF